The TCR beta chain under discussion was sequenced for a study of immune evolution from preneoplasia to lung adenocarcinoma. Turning to the study itself: HLA loss of heterozygosity: roughly 7.5% AIS, about 15% MIA, over 25% ADC, none AAH.

The CDR3 contains 13 residues. Looked up from germline, CDR1 is MNHNY and CDR2 is SVGAGI (reference sequence). The V gene lost 2 bases and the J gene lost 8 bases, with 11 bases spanning the gap. Profiled with immunoSEQ multiplex PCR; TCRdb holds only in-frame clones, not every one. In the table there are some 9,400 clones, approximately 78% of which are singletons. Sequences were obtained from FFPE lung adenocarcinoma in situ tissue. The clonotype was recovered from a person between 65 and 80 years old with lung adenocarcinoma. This chain links TRBV6-6 with TRBJ2-3, with a tentative D call TRBD2 (5 bases). This CDR3 is CASSYPPGTTQYF. CDR3 sequence (DNA): TGTGCCAGCAGTTACCCGCCGGGAACTACGCAGTATTTT.